The 29 T cell receptor beta chains below come from one sample, sequenced in a study of preoperative IRX-2 immunotherapy in early breast cancer. The table came from immunoSEQ multiplex PCR; TCRdb's copy has only in-frame clones and leaves some out. Of 25,000 to 30,000 clones in the sample, around 90% were seen once. Regarding treatment: preoperative locoregional IRX-2 cytokine immunotherapy. The specimen was obtained from a patient treated with IRX-2 immunotherapy. Receptor source: a human donor with breast cancer.

This chain links TRBV19 with TRBJ1-1, with a tentative D call TRBD1 (5 bases). The V gene lost 3 bases and the J gene lost 5 bases, with 16 bases spanning the gap. The CDR3 contains 15 residues. Germline lookup yields CDR1 LNHDA and CDR2 SQIVND (reference sequence). The DNA of the CDR3 is TGTGCCAGTAGTATCTTCCCAGGGAAGCGGACTGAAGCTTTCTTT. Its protein is CASSIFPGKRTEAFF.

The chain links TRBV4-1 to TRBJ2-7; no clear D gene. V was cut by 1 base and J by 2 bases, with 12 bases left in between. Germline V gene lookup returns CDR1 MGHRA and CDR2 YSYEKL. The CDR3 covers 15 residues. The DNA for the CDR3 is TGCGCCAGCAGCCAAGCGAATTCTGCTCCCTACGAGCAGTACTTC. Its protein is CASSQANSAPYEQYF.

This clone was detected a few times. The chain couples TRBV11-2 to TRBJ1-2; D gene unclear. The CDR3 sequence is 13 residues long. Germline V gene sequence: CDR1 SGHAT, CDR2 FQNNGV. V was pared by 0 bases and J by 0 bases, with 2 bases between. Written as DNA, the CDR3 is TGTGCCAGCAGCTTAGAGGCTAACTATGGCTACACCTTC. Its protein product is CASSLEANYGYTF. The full variable domain, its missing parts supplied by reference TRBV11-2 and TRBJ1-2, is EAGVAQSPRYKIIEKRQSVAFWCNPISGHATLYWYQQILGQGPKLLIQFQNNGVVDDSQLPKDRFSAERLKGVDSTLKIQPAKLEDSAVYLCASSLEANYGYTFGSGTRLTVV.

V and J are TRBV7-9 and TRBJ1-6; possibly TRBD1 for D (5 bases). CDR3 length equals 13 residues. Trimming took off 1 base at V and 11 bases at J, with 9 bases between the two ends. Germline V gives CDR1 SEHNR, CDR2 FQNEAQ (reference sequence). CDR3 sequence reads: CASSLGQMTPLHF. CDR3 coding DNA: TGTGCCAGCAGCTTAGGACAGATGACACCCCTCCACTTT.

The chain uses TRBV27 and TRBJ1-5; D is perhaps TRBD1 (6 bases). Germline-derived CDR1 and CDR2 are MNHEY and SMNVEV (reference sequence). Trimming cost V 5 bases and J 6 bases, with 14 bases left between them. CDR3 length equals 14 residues. CDR3 coding DNA: TGTGCCAGCAGTCCGGGGGGGGCTCTTCAGCCCCAGCATTTT. Its translation: CASSPGGALQPQHF.

The genes are TRBV9 and TRBJ1-2, with D perhaps TRBD1 (5 bases). The CDR3 consists of 17 residues. V was clipped by 0 bases and J by 8 bases, with 23 bases between them. Per germline, CDR1 SGDLS and CDR2 YYNGEE. CDR3 amino acids: CASSVVSGEGPGGGYTF. CDR3 DNA: TGTGCCAGCAGCGTAGTTTCGGGGGAAGGGCCCGGGGGAGGCTACACCTTC.

The chain has TRBV6-1 and TRBJ2-7; D may be TRBD1 (7 bases). The V end lost 3 bases, the J end lost 4 bases, and 16 bases lay between the germline ends. The CDR3 covers 15 residues. Germline V gives CDR1 MNHNS, CDR2 SASEGT. CDR3 nucleotides: TGTGCCAGCAGTGAGATCGGGGGACAGAATTACGAGCAGTACTTC. It codes for CASSEIGGQNYEQYF.

This chain links TRBV9 with TRBJ2-3; TRBD2 is a possible D gene (5 bases). This CDR3 spans 12 amino acids. Trimming removed 2 bases from V and 7 bases from J, with 8 bases in between. Germline V CDR1 and CDR2: SGDLS, YYNGEE. The CDR3 loop reads CASSVEENTQYF. In DNA, the CDR3 is TGTGCCAGCAGCGTGGAGGAGAATACGCAGTATTTT.

The chain has TRBV5-4 and TRBJ1-4, with TRBD1 identical over 9 bases. Germline V CDR1 and CDR2: SGHNT, YYREEE (reference sequence). The CDR3 is 14 amino acids. Trimming cost V 3 bases and J 5 bases; bases outside gene matches: 2. CDR3 amino acids: CASSWDRVNEKLFF. DNA of the CDR3: TGTGCCAGCAGCTGGGACAGGGTGAATGAAAAACTGTTTTTT.

CDR3 DNA: TGCGCCAGCAGCCAACCCCCTCGGGATACGCAGTATTTT. Residues: CASSQPPRDTQYF. The genes are TRBV4-1 and TRBJ2-3; D ambiguous. Germline V gene sequence: CDR1 MGHRA, CDR2 YSYEKL. There are 13 residues in the CDR3. V was trimmed by 2 bases and J by 6 bases, leaving 9 bases between them.

V is TRBV5-6 and J is TRBJ2-7; D possibly corresponds to TRBD1 (7 bases). Germline V lookup: CDR1 SGHDT, CDR2 YYEEEE. Trimming took off 1 base at V and 3 bases at J, with 17 bases between the two ends. CDR3 length: 16 residues. In DNA, the CDR3 is TGTGCCAGCAGCTTGTCCCTCTCAGGGGGGCTCTACGAGCAGTACTTC. The encoded protein is CASSLSLSGGLYEQYF.

This chain links TRBV2 with TRBJ1-2; maybe TRBD1 (5 bases). Per the germline V gene, CDR1 is SNHLY and CDR2 is FYNNEI. V dropped 4 bases and J dropped 8 bases, with 14 bases sitting between them. This CDR3 spans 13 amino acids. CDR3 sequence reads: CASSGQGGGGYTF. The CDR3 DNA is TGTGCCAGCAGTGGGCAGGGAGGAGGGGGCTACACCTTC.

The chain uses TRBV20-1 and TRBJ2-5; D call uncertain. Germline CDR1 is DFQATT and CDR2 is SNEGSKA (reference sequence). The CDR3 totals 10 residues. The ends were cut back, 7 bases at V and 5 bases at J, with 8 bases in the middle. The CDR3 sequence: CSVGWETQYF. CDR3 nucleotides: TGCAGTGTCGGCTGGGAGACCCAGTACTTC.

The CDR3 DNA is TGTGCCAGCAGCGTAGCTAGTCCTAGCGGCGACTACGAGCAGTACTTC. Encoded protein: CASSVASPSGDYEQYF. The chain couples TRBV9 to TRBJ2-7; TRBD2 matches at 7 bases. The CDR3 is 16 residues long. The germline gives CDR1 SGDLS, CDR2 YYNGEE. The junction had 9 bases not matched to a gene; V was cut back by 0 bases and J by 3 bases.

The chain is built from TRBV30 and TRBJ2-2; D is undetermined. V dropped 4 bases and J dropped 4 bases, with 7 bases sitting between them. This CDR3 has 12 amino acids. Germline lookup yields CDR1 GTSNPN and CDR2 SVGIG (reference sequence). CDR3 loop: CAWNRITGELFF. CDR3 DNA: TGTGCCTGGAATAGAATCACCGGGGAGCTGTTTTTT.

This clone came up once. This chain links TRBV5-1 with TRBJ2-1; possibly TRBD2 for D (5 bases). Between the trimmed V and J ends, which lost 2 bases and 0 bases, there was a span of 9 bases. CDR3 size: 15 residues. Looked up from germline, CDR1 is SGHRS and CDR2 is YFSETQ. CDR3 sequence: CASSFLADSYNEQFF. The CDR3 DNA follows: TGCGCCAGCAGCTTTCTAGCTGACTCCTACAATGAGCAGTTCTTC.

In its sample, this clone was seen once. V gene TRBV14 combines with J gene TRBJ1-4; D gene uncertain. Trimming took off 3 bases at V and 3 bases at J, with 17 bases between the two ends. The CDR3 runs to 17 residues. Germline CDR1 and CDR2: SGHDN and FVKESK. This chain's CDR3 is CASSQRTGLIANEKLFF. The CDR3 DNA is TGTGCCAGCAGCCAGCGGACGGGTCTGATTGCTAATGAAAAACTGTTTTTT.

This chain links TRBV6-6 with TRBJ2-7; 14 nucleotides align to TRBD2. J was trimmed by 6 bases and V by 8 bases; bases with no gene match: 3. Germline CDR1 MNHNY, CDR2 SVGAGI (reference sequence). The CDR3 contains 13 residues. This CDR3 reads CASGLAGGSEQYF. The CDR3 coding sequence is TGTGCCAGCGGACTAGCGGGAGGTTCCGAGCAGTACTTC.

The rearrangement links TRBV4-1 to TRBJ2-7; 12 bases agree with TRBD1. Germline trimming cut 4 bases from V and 6 bases from J; bases unmatched to any gene: 10. Germline CDR1 reads MGHRA; CDR2 reads YSYEKL. The CDR3 spans 16 residues. In DNA, the CDR3 is TGCGCCAGCAGCCTAAGGAAGGGGACAGGGGGCAGCGAGCAGTACTTC. It is translated as CASSLRKGTGGSEQYF.

About this clone itself: A junction end diverges from the germline sequence, so it may reflect a read error. The rearrangement uses TRBV7-9 and TRBJ1-1, with TRBD1 identical over 7 bases. The CDR3 contains 13 residues. The germline gives CDR1 SEHNR, CDR2 FQNEAQ (reference sequence). CDR3 nucleotides: TGTGCCAGCAGTTTAGACAGGGCCACTGAAGCTTTCTTT. Translating gives CASSLDRATEAFF.

In its sample, this clone was seen a few times. The chain employs TRBV5-4 and TRBJ2-4, with 8 bases that match TRBD1. Looked up from germline, CDR1 is SGHNT and CDR2 is YYREEE (reference sequence). V lost 4 bases and J lost 5; bases outside the gene matches: 2. The CDR3 has 13 residues. In DNA form, the CDR3 reads TGTGCCAGCAGCAGGGGACAGGAAAACATTCAGTACTTC. This gives the protein CASSRGQENIQYF.

The chain employs TRBV11-2 and TRBJ2-7; tentative D call: TRBD2 (6 bases). Germline V gene sequence: CDR1 SGHAT, CDR2 FQNNGV. V lost 5 bases, J lost 0 bases, and 17 bases lay in between. This CDR3 is built from 16 residues. The DNA of the CDR3 is TGTGCCAGCAGCAAACCCGGGAGTATCGCCTCCTACGAGCAGTACTTC. It encodes CASSKPGSIASYEQYF.

CDR3 DNA: TGTGCCATCAGGGAGGGGGCCACAGATACGCAGTATTTT. The encoded protein is CAIREGATDTQYF. This chain joins TRBV10-3 and TRBJ2-3; D perhaps matches TRBD1 (7 bases). The germline V gene encodes CDR1 ENHRY and CDR2 SYGVKD. V gave up 6 bases and J gave up 2 bases, with 9 bases separating them. The CDR3 loop spans 13 amino acids.

This CDR3 reads CAISDGLAGVSYEQYF. The CDR3 DNA follows: TGTGCCATCAGTGACGGACTAGCGGGGGTCTCCTACGAGCAGTACTTC. The chain couples TRBV10-3 to TRBJ2-7; 13 nucleotides match TRBD2. Germline V lookup: CDR1 ENHRY, CDR2 SYGVKD. J lost 0 bases, V lost 3 bases, and 2 bases had no gene match. This CDR3 is 16 amino acids long.

The CDR3 DNA sequence: TGCGCCAGCAGCCAAGAAAGGGGGCAGGGGATCAATCAGCCCCAGCATTTT. Translated, it gives CASSQERGQGINQPQHF. The J gene is TRBJ1-5, the V gene TRBV4-1; 7 positions agree with TRBD1. CDR1 is MGHRA, CDR2 YSYEKL, per germline. The CDR3 is 17 residues long. V lost 0 bases, J lost 3 bases, and 8 bases stayed unmatched.

The chain carries TRBV19 and TRBJ2-1; 9 positions match TRBD1. In germline, CDR1 is LNHDA, CDR2 SQIVND (reference sequence). The CDR3 is 16 residues long. J was trimmed by 6 bases and V by 4 bases; bases with no gene match: 10. The CDR3 region is CASSSGTGKGGNEQFF. The CDR3 coding sequence is TGTGCCAGTAGTAGCGGGACAGGGAAAGGGGGCAATGAGCAGTTCTTC.

CDR3 DNA: TGTGCCAGCAGTTTAAGTACTAGCCCCAGAGGGGGCAATGAGCAGTTCTTC. Its translation: CASSLSTSPRGGNEQFF. This chain connects TRBV28 to TRBJ2-1, with D possibly called TRBD1 or TRBD2 (6 bases each). The CDR3 is made up of 17 amino acids. The germline V gene has CDR1 MDHEN and CDR2 SYDVKM. Trimming took off 2 bases at V and 6 bases at J, with 20 bases between the two ends.

The chain joins TRBV12-5 to TRBJ2-7; the match to TRBD1 covers 9 bases. The CDR3 has 16 amino acids. V shed 1 base, J shed 6 bases, and the junction held 10 bases outside the gene matches. CDR1 is LGHNT and CDR2 is FRNRAP in the germline V gene. The CDR3 reads CASGLGPGQGRSEQYF. The CDR3 DNA reads as TGTGCTAGTGGTTTGGGACCGGGACAGGGTAGATCCGAGCAGTACTTC.

The chain joins TRBV15 to TRBJ2-5; the D is unclear. CDR1 and CDR2 from the germline V gene are LNHNV and YYDKDF (reference sequence). Trimming shortened V by 0 bases and J by 9 bases, and 8 bases separated the two germline ends. The length of the CDR3 is 12 residues. CDR3 sequence: CATSRDRFAQYF. Written as DNA, the CDR3 is TGTGCCACCAGCAGAGATAGGTTTGCCCAGTACTTC.